This TCR beta chain was sequenced during a study of graft-versus-host responses after intestinal transplantation. This clone has a single count. What it binds is not known. Libraries were prepared by immunoSEQ multiplex PCR; TCRdb keeps only in-frame clonotypes and omits some of them. The sample holds 30,000 to 40,000 clones, around 94% seen once. The length of the CDR3 is 13 residues. Germline V gives CDR1 MNHNY, CDR2 SVGAGI (reference sequence). The V end was cut by 7 bases, the J end by 6 bases, with 13 bases between. Findings of the study overall: GvH clones turned up in recipient marrow; some had shown up first in ileum or blood. Peak circulating GvH clone levels were associated with early post-transplant HvG declines.

This clonotype was obtained from a human patient who received an intestinal transplant, so some T cells may come from the graft donor. The material was PBMCs, obtained 16 days after intestinal transplant. J is TRBJ2-1 and V is TRBV6-6, with a tentative D call TRBD1 (5 bases). The CDR3 loop is CASTEDTANEQFF. The CDR3 coding sequence is TGTGCCAGCACCGAGGACACAGCCAATGAGCAGTTCTTC.